This T cell receptor beta chain was captured by sequencing in a study of CD8 T cells in Susac syndrome. About the study: Among the Susac syndrome patients sequenced, over five had active disease and fewer than 10 were in remission.

The authors reverse transcribed roughly 0.5 to 1 ug RNA with random hexamers. TCRdb ran MiXCR on the immunoSEQ multiplex PCR reads and lists one entry per CDR3 protein. The table shows 70,000 to 95,000 distinct CDR3 sequences, with 94% occurring only once. Germline-derived CDR1 and CDR2 are LNHNV and YYDKDF (reference sequence). V lost 0 bases to trimming and J lost 8 bases; unmatched junction nucleotides: 8. This CDR3 comprises 16 residues. The chain recombines TRBV15 with TRBJ2-1; 9 nucleotides line up with TRBD1. The clonotype comes from a human donor with Susac syndrome. The sequenced sample was CD8+ T cells from PBMCs. CDR3 residues: CATSRESGTGMYEQFF. The CDR3 DNA sequence: TGTGCCACCAGCAGAGAGAGCGGGACAGGGATGTATGAGCAGTTCTTC.